This T cell receptor (beta chain) was sequenced during a study of T cell repertoires in cytomegalovirus infection. Trimming cost V 4 bases and J 2 bases, with 20 bases left between them. CDR1 is SGHRS and CDR2 is YFSETQ in the germline V gene. The length of the CDR3 is 17 residues. A remark on this clonotype: Its cognate antigen is unknown.

TCRdb redid the calling of the reads with MiXCR, one entry per CDR3 protein. Of 200,000 or so distinct CDR3 sequences in the sample, 35% to 40% were seen once. Study findings and constraints: CMV carriers with the relevant HLA were identified by cumulative public TCR beta family frequency. The study found HLA-C-restricted CMV-specific TCR beta clonotypes dominating the ex vivo response.

The receptor was isolated from a human donor in good health (CMV status not recorded). Some clones in this sample may be carry-over from other donors' samples. The sequencing here drew on CD8+ T cells from cultured PBMCs, taken from culture after CMV antigen stimulation. This chain uses TRBV5-1 with TRBJ2-3, with D unclear. CDR3 DNA sequence: TGCGCCAGCAGCCCTCCCGGTGGAGTCCCAACCACAGATACGCAGTATTTT. It codes for CASSPPGGVPTTDTQYF.